This T cell receptor (beta chain) is drawn from a study of shared clonotypes between healthy human individuals. The study's findings and limits: Apart from blood, nothing was sampled; tissue repertoires likely differ. Owing to a small donor count, the genetic and exposure-history diversity represented was limited. Sharing of clonotypes among donors was expected to vary with sequencing depth.

The CDR3 runs 14 residues. Trimming shortened V by 8 bases and J by 5 bases, and 16 bases separated the two germline ends. CDR1 and CDR2 (germline): MDHEN, SYDVKM. TCRdb keeps only in-frame clones here, not all; method: immunoSEQ multiplex PCR. The sample lists about 490,000 clones; 76% were seen once. As concerns this clone: Its specificity is unknown.

J is TRBJ1-5 and V is TRBV28; D gene ambiguous. Sequencing was carried out using PBMCs. The TCR was taken from a woman aged 35 to 49 in good health. Some clones in this sample may be carry-over from other donors' samples. The CDR3 spells CASRRRAGDQPQHF. In DNA form, the CDR3 reads TGTGCCAGCCGGAGGAGGGCTGGGGATCAGCCCCAGCATTTT.